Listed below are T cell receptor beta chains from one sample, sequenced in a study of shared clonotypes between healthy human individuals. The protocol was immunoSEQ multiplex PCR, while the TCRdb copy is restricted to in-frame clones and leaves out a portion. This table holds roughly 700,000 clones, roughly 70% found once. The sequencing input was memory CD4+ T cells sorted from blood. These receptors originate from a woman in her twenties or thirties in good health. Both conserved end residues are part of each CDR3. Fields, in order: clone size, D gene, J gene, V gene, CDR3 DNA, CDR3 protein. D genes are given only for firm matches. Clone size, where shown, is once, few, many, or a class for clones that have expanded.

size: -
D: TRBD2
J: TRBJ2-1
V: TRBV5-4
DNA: TGTGCCAGCAGCTTGGTACTAGCGGCCTACAATGAGCAGTTCTTC
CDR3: CASSLVLAAYNEQFF

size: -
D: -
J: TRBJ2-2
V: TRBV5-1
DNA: TGCGCCAGCAGCACTACGAACACCGGGGAGCTGTTTTTT
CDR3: CASSTTNTGELFF

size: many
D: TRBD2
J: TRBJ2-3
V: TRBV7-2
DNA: TGTGCCAGCAGCTTAATAGGAAGCGGGAAGACAGATACGCAGTATTTT
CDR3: CASSLIGSGKTDTQYF

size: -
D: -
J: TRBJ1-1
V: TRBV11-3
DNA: TGTGCCAGCAGCCGTGCGGGGAATTTCTTTTTGGGGACTGAAGCTTTCTTT
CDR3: CASSRAGNFFLGTEAFF

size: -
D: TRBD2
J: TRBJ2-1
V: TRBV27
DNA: TGTGCCAGCAGAAATAGCGGGAGTACATCCTACAATGAGCAGTTCTTC
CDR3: CASRNSGSTSYNEQFF

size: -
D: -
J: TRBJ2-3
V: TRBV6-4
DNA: TGTGCCAGCAGTGAACAGGGGGGGCCGACAGATACGCAGTATTTT
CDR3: CASSEQGGPTDTQYF

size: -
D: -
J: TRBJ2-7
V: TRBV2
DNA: TGTGCCAGCAGCGCCTCTAACCGCTACGAGCAGTACTTC
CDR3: CASSASNRYEQYF

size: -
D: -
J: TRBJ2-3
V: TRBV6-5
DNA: TGTGCCAGCAAGGGGAGCACAGATACGCAGTATTTT
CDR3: CASKGSTDTQYF

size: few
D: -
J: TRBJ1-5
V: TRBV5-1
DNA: TGCGCCAGCGGCCCGGGACCTAATCAGCCCCAGCATTTT
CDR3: CASGPGPNQPQHF

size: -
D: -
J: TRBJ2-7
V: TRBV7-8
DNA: TGTGCCAGCAGCTTAGCAGGGAATCCCTACGAGCAGTACTTC
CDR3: CASSLAGNPYEQYF

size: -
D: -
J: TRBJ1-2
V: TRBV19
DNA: TGTGCCAGTAGTCAGGGTTCAGTTGGCTACACCTTC
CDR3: CASSQGSVGYTF

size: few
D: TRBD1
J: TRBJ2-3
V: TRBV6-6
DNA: TGTGCCAGCAGCCACAGGGGCACAAGCACAGATACGCAGTATTTT
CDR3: CASSHRGTSTDTQYF

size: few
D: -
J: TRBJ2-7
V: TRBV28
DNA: TGTGCCAGCAGTTTTTATGGCGGAGCCTACGAGCAGTACTTC
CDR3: CASSFYGGAYEQYF

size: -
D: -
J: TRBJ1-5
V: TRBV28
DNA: TGTGCCAGCAGCGGTTGGGGGGGGAATCAGCCCCAGCATTTT
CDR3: CASSGWGGNQPQHF

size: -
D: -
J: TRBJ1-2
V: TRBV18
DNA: TGTGCCAGCTCACCAGTGGGAGGGGTCGCAAGTTATGGCTACACCTTC
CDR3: CASSPVGGVASYGYTF

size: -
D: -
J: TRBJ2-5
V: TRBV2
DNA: TGTGCCAGCAACAGGGAGTTCCAAGAGACCCAGTACTTC
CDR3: CASNREFQETQYF

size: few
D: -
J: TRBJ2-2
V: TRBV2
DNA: TGTGCCAGCAAGTACAGGAACACCGGGGAGCTGTTTTTT
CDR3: CASKYRNTGELFF

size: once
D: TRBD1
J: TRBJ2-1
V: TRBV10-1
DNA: TGCGCCAGCATAATAATCGGACAGGTTTTCTCCTACAATGAGCAGTTCTTC
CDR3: CASIIIGQVFSYNEQFF

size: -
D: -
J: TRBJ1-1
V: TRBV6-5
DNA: TGTGCCAGCAGCTCCCCGGTGGGTGACACTGAAGCTTTCTTT
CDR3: CASSSPVGDTEAFF

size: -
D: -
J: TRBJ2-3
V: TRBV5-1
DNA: TGCGCCAGCAGCGGGCGACGGGACTCCCGGGGTACGCAGTATTTT
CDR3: CASSGRRDSRGTQYF

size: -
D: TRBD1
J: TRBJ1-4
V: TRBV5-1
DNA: TGCGCCAGCAGCTTGGAGGGGGCGTCCGGGGAAAAACTGTTTTTT
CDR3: CASSLEGASGEKLFF

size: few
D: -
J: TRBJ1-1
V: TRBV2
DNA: TGTGCCAGCAGTCAGCTACAGGGGAACACTGAAGCTTTCTTT
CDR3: CASSQLQGNTEAFF

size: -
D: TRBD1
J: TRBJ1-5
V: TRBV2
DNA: TGTGCCAGCAGGGCCGGGACAGCGGGCAATCAGCCCCAGCATTTT
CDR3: CASRAGTAGNQPQHF

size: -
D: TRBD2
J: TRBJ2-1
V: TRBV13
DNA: TGTGCCAGCAGCTTAAACCCCAGGGACTACACAAATGAGCAGTTCTTC
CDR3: CASSLNPRDYTNEQFF

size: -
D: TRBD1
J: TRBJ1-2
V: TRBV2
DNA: TGTGCCAGCAGCGGACAGGGGGCGGCGTCGGAAGGCTACACCTTC
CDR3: CASSGQGAASEGYTF

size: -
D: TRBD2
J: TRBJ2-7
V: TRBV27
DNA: TGTGCCAGCAGTGCGGGACTAGCGGGAACCTACGAGCAGTACTTC
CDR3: CASSAGLAGTYEQYF

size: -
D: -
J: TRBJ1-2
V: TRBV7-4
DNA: TGTGCCAGCAGCGACGACAGGAACTATGGCTACACCTTC
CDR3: CASSDDRNYGYTF